The 9 T cell receptor beta chains below were found in one sample sequenced in a study of neurological immune-mediated disorders. Each CDR3 protein is one row after TCRdb ran MiXCR on the 5' RACE reads. Counted here are tens of thousands of distinct CDR3 sequences, roughly 13% occurring once; the ten biggest clones make up 4.6%. Time point defined: longitudinal time-point 1 (baseline). The sequencing sample was made of PBMCs. These receptors all stem from a female donor with HTLV-1-associated myelopathy (HAM/TSP).

This clonotype has more than one count but fewer than ten. The genes are TRBV11-2 and TRBJ2-5, with D hard to call. CDR3 length: 14 amino acids. The ends were cut back, 1 base at V and 0 bases at J, with 6 bases in the middle. Germline CDR1 is SGHAT and CDR2 is FQNNGV. The CDR3 here is CASSLVLNQETQYF. Written as DNA, the CDR3 is TGTGCCAGCAGCTTAGTACTGAACCAAGAGACCCAGTACTTC.

This clonotype has a count of ten or more. The chain uses TRBV10-3 and TRBJ1-2; D unresolved. This CDR3 contains 13 residues. V shed 5 bases and J shed 1 base, with 8 bases lying between them. The germline V gene encodes CDR1 ENHRY and CDR2 SYGVKD. The CDR3, as DNA: TGTGCCATCAGTTCCTCCCTTAACTATGGCTACACCTTC. Translating it yields CAISSSLNYGYTF.

This clonotype was found many times. This chain links TRBV20-1 with TRBJ2-1; 8 bases align to TRBD2. Germline CDR1 reads DFQATT; CDR2 reads SNEGSKA (reference sequence). This CDR3 has 15 amino acids. The V segment lost 4 bases and the J segment 2 bases; nucleotides outside the gene matches: 7. DNA for the CDR3: TGCAGTGCTAATTCCTGGCGGGGGGCCTACAATGAGCAGTTCTTC. Amino acid sequence: CSANSWRGAYNEQFF.

Ten or more counts support this clonotype. The V gene is TRBV9, the J gene TRBJ2-3; 7 bases are shared with TRBD2. The germline V gene has CDR1 SGDLS and CDR2 YYNGEE. CDR3 length: 17 amino acids. With 4 bases clipped from V and 2 bases from J, the junction kept 13 bases outside the gene matches. This CDR3 reads CASSPKGRERATDTQYF. Here the CDR3 DNA reads TGTGCCAGCAGCCCCAAAGGGAGGGAAAGGGCCACAGATACGCAGTATTTT.

This clonotype was counted at least ten times. V usage is TRBV5-1 and J usage is TRBJ2-7; TRBD1 agrees at 9 bases. Germline V gene data show CDR1 as SGHRS and CDR2 as YFSETQ. The CDR3 is made up of 14 amino acids. Trimming cost V 4 bases and J 3 bases; bases outside gene matches: 5. The DNA of the CDR3 is TGCGCCAGCAGCCTGGACAGGGGAGGCTACGAGCAGTACTTC. Translated: CASSLDRGGYEQYF. The variable domain in full, with the rest retrieved from reference TRBV5-1 and TRBJ2-7, is KAGVTQTPRYLIKTRGQQVTLSCSPISGHRSVSWYQQTPGQGLQFLFEYFSETQRNKGNFPGRFSGRQFSNSRSEMNVSTLELGDSALYLCASSLDRGGYEQYFGPGTRLTVT.

This clonotype has a count of ten or more. The V and J genes are TRBV6-5 and TRBJ2-7; no definite D call. Trimming pared 5 bases from V and 1 base from J, leaving 9 bases between. Germline-derived CDR1 and CDR2 are MNHEY and SVGAGI. The CDR3 runs to 13 residues. The CDR3, as DNA: TGTGCCAGCAGTCACACACCTTCCTACGAGCAGTACTTC. Protein: CASSHTPSYEQYF.

This clonotype was counted ten times or more. This chain uses TRBV6-5 with TRBJ2-1; 11 positions agree with TRBD2. J gave up 6 bases and V 3 bases, and 13 bases lay outside the gene matches. The CDR3 is 18 residues long. CDR1 MNHEY and CDR2 SVGAGI come from the germline V gene. For the CDR3, the DNA is TGTGCCAGCAGTTATAGGTCCCTTAGCGGGGGGGTGGGCAATGAGCAGTTCTTC. Its protein product is CASSYRSLSGGVGNEQFF.

J is TRBJ2-2 and V is TRBV5-6; 10 bases agree with TRBD1. V lost 4 bases, J lost 3 bases, and 3 bases stayed unmatched. This CDR3 is built from 15 residues. Germline CDR1 reads SGHDT; CDR2 reads YYEEEE. This CDR3 is CASSPGTGDTGELFF. DNA of the CDR3: TGTGCCAGCAGCCCCGGGACAGGGGACACCGGGGAGCTGTTTTTT.

Remarks on this clonotype: One base away lies a much larger clone, so this may be a sequencing read error. The V and J genes are TRBV20-1 and TRBJ2-1; 10 bases map to TRBD2. This CDR3 region has 15 residues. Germline V gene data show CDR1 as DFQATT and CDR2 as SNEGSKA (reference sequence). J lost 4 bases, V lost 6 bases, and 9 bases had no gene match. CDR3 region: CSARLGLARYNEQFF. CDR3 DNA: TGCAGTGCGCGCCTGGGACTAGCGAGATACAATGAGCAGTTCTTC.